The 16 T cell receptor beta chains in this list originate from one sample, sequenced in a study of beta chain features in type 1 diabetes. All of the isolated RNA was reverse transcribed, so expressed TCRB transcripts were sequenced. This table comes from immunoSEQ multiplex PCR, and its TCRdb copy is limited to in-frame clones, with some not included. The data contain a few hundred thousand clones, 15% to 20% of them singletons. Sample: naive CD4+ T cells from blood. Every receptor here comes from a woman between 18 and 29 years old in good health.

This clone was counted only a few times. The chain employs TRBV7-2 and TRBJ2-7, with a possible D match to TRBD1 (6 bases). Deletions cut 5 bases from V and 3 bases from J, with 17 bases between. Germline V gene sequence: CDR1 SGHTA, CDR2 FQGNSA. The CDR3 has 15 residues. DNA for the CDR3: TGTGCCAGCAGCGTTAGGGGGACGGGTATCTACGAGCAGTACTTC. It codes for CASSVRGTGIYEQYF.

The J gene is TRBJ1-1, the V gene TRBV29-1; possibly TRBD1 for D (6 bases). There are 15 residues in the CDR3. Germline V gene sequence: CDR1 SQVTM, CDR2 ANQGSEA. Trimming shortened V by 2 bases and J by 5 bases, and 18 bases separated the two germline ends. The CDR3 here is CSVELARGAGTEAFF. The CDR3 DNA reads as TGCAGCGTTGAACTAGCGCGGGGGGCTGGGACTGAAGCTTTCTTT.

The chain is built from TRBV7-3 and TRBJ2-7; 11 bases line up with TRBD1. The V and J ends lost 3 bases and 0 bases, in that order; junction bases with no gene match: 4. The CDR3 totals 16 residues. Per germline, CDR1 SGHTA and CDR2 FQGTGA. CDR3 sequence reads: CASSFPGQGDSYEQYF. The CDR3 DNA follows: TGTGCCAGCAGCTTTCCGGGACAGGGGGACTCCTACGAGCAGTACTTC.

This clone has more than one count but fewer than ten. The chain has TRBV15 and TRBJ1-2; 7 nucleotides align to TRBD1. The germline gives CDR1 LNHNV, CDR2 YYDKDF (reference sequence). Trimming took 4 bases from V and 6 from J; bases not matched to a gene: 5. The CDR3 contains 13 residues. CDR3 DNA: TGTGCCACCAGCACTTCCACAGGGGATGGCTACACCTTC. This gives the protein CATSTSTGDGYTF.

The chain couples TRBV30 to TRBJ1-1, with a weak D call TRBD1 (6 bases). CDR1 and CDR2 (germline): GTSNPN, SVGIG (reference sequence). Trimming took 1 base from V and 0 from J, leaving 12 bases between them. The CDR3 runs to 15 residues. The CDR3: CAWSGGGLVNTEAFF. As DNA, the CDR3 is TGTGCCTGGAGTGGGGGGGGCCTCGTGAACACTGAAGCTTTCTTT.

The V call is TRBV2, the J call TRBJ2-3, with D uncertain. CDR1 and CDR2 from the germline V gene are SNHLY and FYNNEI. V lost 5 bases, J lost 4 bases, and 10 bases lay in between. The CDR3 loop spans 13 amino acids. Here the CDR3 DNA reads TGTGCCAGCAGTTACAGCCCGCCAGATACGCAGTATTTT. Encoded protein: CASSYSPPDTQYF.

The rearrangement joins TRBV2 to TRBJ1-1; perhaps TRBD1 as D (5 bases). The CDR3 has 14 residues. V shed 3 bases and J shed 2 bases, with 10 bases lying between them. Germline V gene sequence: CDR1 SNHLY, CDR2 FYNNEI. CDR3 coding DNA: TGTGCCAGCAGTGAGGCGGGACCCAACACTGAAGCTTTCTTT. Translating gives CASSEAGPNTEAFF. Filled out from reference TRBV2 and TRBJ1-1, the complete variable domain reads EPEVTQTPSHQVTQMGQEVILRCVPISNHLYFYWYRQILGQKVEFLVSFYNNEISEKSEIFDDQFSVERPDGSNFTLKIRSTKLEDSAMYFCASSEAGPNTEAFFGQGTRLTVV.

This clone was observed a few times. This rearrangement joins TRBV7-2 to TRBJ2-7; 12 positions agree with TRBD2. Losses at the gene ends were 5 bases for V and 6 bases for J; bases not matched to a gene: 8. Germline V lookup: CDR1 SGHTA, CDR2 FQGNSA. The CDR3 sequence is 15 residues long. CDR3 DNA sequence: TGTGCCAGCAGCCCCCCTGGACTAGCGGGACTCGAGCAGTACTTC. It yields the protein CASSPPGLAGLEQYF.

This clone was counted only a few times. The V and J genes are TRBV7-9 and TRBJ2-3; 10 positions agree with TRBD2. The germline CDR1 and CDR2 sequences are SEHNR and FQNEAQ (reference sequence). The J segment lost 1 base and the V segment lost 3 bases, leaving 1 base of the junction unmatched. The CDR3 contains 15 residues. The CDR3 sequence is CASSFSGGRTDTQYF. The DNA for the CDR3 is TGTGCCAGCAGCTTTAGCGGGGGGCGCACAGATACGCAGTATTTT.

This clone turned up a few times. The chain recombines TRBV11-1 with TRBJ2-7, with 8 bases identical to TRBD2. CDR1 and CDR2 (germline): SGHAT, FQDESV (reference sequence). This CDR3 comprises 14 residues. The V segment lost 5 bases and the J segment 5 bases; nucleotides outside the gene matches: 8. The CDR3 loop is CASSARLARNEQYF. As DNA, the CDR3 is TGTGCCAGCAGCGCCCGACTAGCGAGAAACGAGCAGTACTTC.

This chain links TRBV18 with TRBJ2-1; 8 bases agree with TRBD1. Germline V gene data show CDR1 as KGHSH and CDR2 as LQKENI. CDR3 length: 14 residues. V dropped 1 base and J dropped 9; count of bases not matched to a gene: 5. The CDR3 loop reads CASSPLSQGAEQFF. CDR3 DNA: TGTGCCAGCTCACCACTTTCCCAGGGGGCTGAGCAGTTCTTC.

This clone was counted a few times. V is TRBV11-2 and J is TRBJ2-7, with D possibly TRBD1 on 6 matching bases. Germline-derived CDR1 and CDR2 are SGHAT and FQNNGV. Trimming took 6 bases from V and 2 from J, leaving 11 bases between them. The CDR3 covers 13 residues. In nucleotides, the CDR3 is TGTGCCAGCAGTGAGGACAGACCCTACGAGCAGTACTTC. It is translated as CASSEDRPYEQYF.

The CDR3 coding sequence is TGTGCCAGCAGCTTACGGCGGGGGGGCGCCTACAATGAGCAGTTCTTC. Its protein is CASSLRRGGAYNEQFF. The chain employs TRBV7-2 and TRBJ2-1, with 9 bases that match TRBD2. The CDR3 runs to 16 residues. The germline gives CDR1 SGHTA, CDR2 FQGNSA. V dropped 2 bases and J dropped 2; count of bases not matched to a gene: 4.

This clone appeared a few times. The chain is built from TRBV9 and TRBJ2-7; D may be TRBD2 (6 bases). The CDR3 is 15 amino acids. Germline V gives CDR1 SGDLS, CDR2 YYNGEE. V lost 0 bases and J lost 5, with 15 bases in between. The CDR3 here is CASSVDPGRYNEQYF. The DNA of the CDR3 is TGTGCCAGCAGCGTAGACCCAGGGAGGTATAACGAGCAGTACTTC.

This clone was counted only a few times. The chain has TRBV7-2 and TRBJ2-7, with TRBD2 as a possible D gene (6 bases). There are 17 residues in the CDR3. The germline V gene has CDR1 SGHTA and CDR2 FQGNSA. V was pared by 3 bases and J by 5 bases, with 23 bases between. This CDR3 reads CASSLVGPGEAGHEQYF. In DNA, the CDR3 is TGTGCCAGCAGCTTGGTCGGGCCGGGAGAAGCTGGGCACGAGCAGTACTTC.

The V gene is TRBV7-2, the J gene TRBJ1-1; 7 bases fit TRBD1. There are 16 residues in the CDR3. V trimming: 2 bases; J trimming: 2 bases; junction bases outside the gene matches: 8. From germline, CDR1 is SGHTA and CDR2 FQGNSA. The CDR3 loop reads CASSLIPGGYNTEAFF. CDR3 nucleotide sequence: TGTGCCAGCAGCTTAATCCCAGGGGGTTACAACACTGAAGCTTTCTTT.